The rows below give T cell receptor beta chains drawn from one sample of a study of blood T cell repertoires in COVID-19. The assay was immunoSEQ multiplex PCR, and TCRdb's table has in-frame clones only and misses some. The sample lists 110,000 to 150,000 clones, around 90% occurring once. Sequenced input: peripheral blood. The receptors were gathered from an elderly woman with acute or convalescent COVID-19. Both conserved end residues are part of each CDR3. D genes are given only for firm matches. Only part of the rows carry a size: once, few, many, or a class if the clone is expanded.

v_gene,d_gene,j_gene,abundance,CDR3aa,CDR3nt
TRBV5-5,TRBD1,TRBJ2-2,once,CASSRDRGDTGELFF,TGTGCCAGCAGCCGGGACAGGGGGGACACCGGGGAGCTGTTTTTT
TRBV19,-,TRBJ1-1,-,CASSIVGAGKNTEAFF,TGTGCCAGTAGTATAGTTGGAGCGGGAAAGAACACTGAAGCTTTCTTT
TRBV27,TRBD1,TRBJ1-2,-,CASSLYPTGWYGYTF,TGTGCCAGCAGTTTATACCCGACAGGGTGGTATGGCTACACCTTC
TRBV4-3,TRBD1,TRBJ1-5,-,CASSHEQGNQPQHF,TGCGCCAGCAGCCACGAACAGGGGAATCAGCCCCAGCATTTT
TRBV18,-,TRBJ1-4,-,CASSPPQARGGKLFF,TGTGCCAGCTCACCACCCCAAGCAAGGGGCGGAAAACTGTTTTTT
TRBV7-2,TRBD1,TRBJ1-1,-,CASSSIGTGSPEAFF,TGTGCCAGCAGCTCAATAGGGACAGGGAGCCCTGAAGCTTTCTTT
TRBV18,-,TRBJ1-5,-,CASSPPGVPGNQPQHF,TGTGCCAGCTCACCACCGGGCGTCCCTGGGAATCAGCCCCAGCATTTT
TRBV6-1,TRBD1,TRBJ1-5,-,CASSEGYKGAINQPQHF,TGTGCCAGCAGTGAAGGGTATAAGGGGGCGATAAATCAGCCCCAGCATTTT
TRBV7-6,TRBD2,TRBJ2-1,once,CASSFGTSGGHSYNEQFF,TGTGCCAGCAGCTTCGGGACTAGCGGGGGGCACTCCTACAATGAGCAGTTCTTC
TRBV2,TRBD1,TRBJ2-6,once,CARQGATGANVLTF,TGTGCCCGACAGGGGGCTACTGGGGCCAACGTCCTGACTTTC
TRBV6-5,-,TRBJ1-2,-,CASSSGGSPNYGYTF,TGTGCCAGCAGTAGCGGGGGGAGCCCTAACTATGGCTACACCTTC
TRBV13,-,TRBJ2-2,-,CVSRTRNTGELFF,TGTGTCAGCAGGACACGGAACACCGGGGAGCTGTTTTTT
TRBV18,-,TRBJ1-4,few,CASSPYYVAEEKLFF,TGTGCCAGCTCACCATATTATGTGGCGGAGGAAAAACTGTTTTTT
TRBV6-6,TRBD1,TRBJ2-7,-,CASSYSGTGPTYEQYF,TGTGCCAGCAGTTACTCAGGGACAGGACCAACCTACGAGCAGTACTTC
TRBV4-2,TRBD1,TRBJ1-2,-,CASSQDQGVPYGYTF,TGTGCCAGCAGCCAAGATCAGGGGGTTCCCTATGGCTACACCTTC
TRBV11-2,-,TRBJ1-2,-,CASSLALDGYTF,TGTGCCAGCAGCTTAGCTCTAGATGGCTACACCTTC
TRBV30,-,TRBJ1-2,-,CAWTTDRYGYTF,TGTGCCTGGACCACGGACAGATATGGCTACACCTTC
TRBV7-3,TRBD1,TRBJ2-2,-,CASSQDRVIGAGELFF,TGTGCCAGCAGCCAGGACAGGGTTATAGGGGCCGGGGAGCTGTTTTTT
TRBV6-5,TRBD1,TRBJ1-5,-,CASVSTGVQPQHF,TGTGCCAGCGTCTCGACAGGGGTACAGCCCCAGCATTTT
TRBV6-5,-,TRBJ1-2,-,CASSPRGGVSGYTF,TGTGCCAGCAGTCCCCGTGGGGGGGTGAGTGGCTACACCTTC
TRBV19,TRBD1,TRBJ1-5,-,CASMGQGLNQPQHF,TGTGCCTCCATGGGACAGGGGCTCAATCAGCCCCAGCATTTT
TRBV5-1,-,TRBJ1-1,-,CASSFSRVNTEAFF,TGCGCCAGCAGCTTCTCGCGGGTGAACACTGAAGCTTTCTTT
TRBV2,-,TRBJ1-6,-,CASKGDNSPLHF,TGTGCCAGCAAGGGGGACAATTCACCCCTCCACTTT
TRBV9,-,TRBJ1-3,-,CASSSLTAVSGNTIYF,TGTGCCAGCAGCTCCCTGACAGCCGTCTCTGGAAACACCATATATTTT
TRBV18,TRBD1,TRBJ1-3,-,CASSPETGVRSSGNTIYF,TGTGCCAGCTCACCAGAGACAGGGGTACGGAGCTCTGGAAACACCATATATTTT
TRBV3-1/TRBV3-2,TRBD2,TRBJ2-1,once,CASSPHTGGGAGGDEQFF,TGTGCCAGCAGCCCGCATACGGGCGGGGGGGCCGGTGGGGATGAGCAGTTCTTC
TRBV9,TRBD2,TRBJ2-2,-,CASSGTSATGELFF,TGTGCCAGCTCCGGGACTAGCGCCACCGGGGAGCTGTTTTTT
TRBV2,-,TRBJ1-2,-,CASSETGLGYGYTF,TGTGCCAGCAGTGAAACAGGGCTGGGATATGGCTACACCTTC
TRBV7-2,-,TRBJ2-4,-,CASSLVALAKNIQYF,TGTGCCAGCAGCTTAGTAGCCCTAGCCAAAAACATTCAGTACTTC
TRBV2,TRBD2,TRBJ2-5,-,CASILLAGEQETQYF,TGTGCCAGCATTCTTCTAGCGGGGGAACAAGAGACCCAGTACTTC
TRBV27,-,TRBJ1-5,-,CASSAGADQPQHF,TGTGCCAGCAGCGCAGGGGCTGATCAGCCCCAGCATTTT
TRBV27,-,TRBJ1-5,-,CASSHQGYSNQPQHF,TGTGCCAGCAGTCATCAGGGGTATAGCAATCAGCCCCAGCATTTT
TRBV27,-,TRBJ1-6,-,CASSSDRNSPLHF,TGTGCCAGCAGTTCGGACAGAAATTCACCCCTCCACTTT
TRBV7-3,-,TRBJ2-2,-,CASSRSGGTGELFF,TGTGCCAGCAGCCGTTCCGGGGGCACCGGGGAGCTGTTTTTT
TRBV5-1,TRBD1,TRBJ1-2,-,CASSDTGQGAVDTF,TGCGCCAGCAGCGATACCGGACAGGGGGCTGTAGACACCTTC
TRBV4-1,TRBD2,TRBJ2-7,-,CASSRGLAGGTYEQYF,TGCGCCAGCAGCCGGGGACTAGCGGGGGGAACCTACGAGCAGTACTTC
TRBV2,TRBD1,TRBJ1-2,once,CASSLTGGMMDYGYTF,TGTGCCAGCAGTCTGACAGGGGGCATGATGGACTATGGCTACACCTTC
TRBV27,TRBD1,TRBJ1-4,-,CASSPKQGFYEKLFF,TGTGCCAGCAGTCCAAAACAGGGGTTCTATGAAAAACTGTTTTTT
TRBV18,TRBD1,TRBJ1-5,-,CASSPQGQRDQPQHF,TGTGCCAGCTCACCACAGGGACAGCGGGATCAGCCCCAGCATTTT
TRBV3-1/TRBV3-2,-,TRBJ1-2,few,CASSPPERTYGYTF,TGTGCCAGCAGCCCCCCGGAGCGTACCTATGGCTACACCTTC
TRBV27,-,TRBJ2-3,few,CASSFNSLFTDTQYF,TGTGCCAGCAGTTTTAACTCCCTTTTTACAGATACGCAGTATTTT
TRBV11-2,-,TRBJ1-1,-,CASSLVGGLNTEAFF,TGTGCCAGCAGCTTAGTTGGAGGATTGAACACTGAAGCTTTCTTT
TRBV18,-,TRBJ1-2,once,CASSRQSSEGYTF,TGTGCCAGCTCCCGACAGTCCAGCGAAGGCTACACCTTC
TRBV6-4,TRBD1,TRBJ1-2,few,CASSASWQGASGYTF,TGTGCCAGCAGTGCTTCGTGGCAGGGGGCGAGTGGCTACACCTTC
TRBV5-1,TRBD2,TRBJ2-1,-,CASSYMTSGGNEQFF,TGCGCCAGCAGCTATATGACTAGCGGGGGCAATGAGCAGTTCTTC
TRBV7-3,-,TRBJ1-2,-,CASSLEAGRGYTF,TGTGCCAGCAGCTTAGAGGCAGGGCGCGGCTACACCTTC
TRBV11-1,TRBD1,TRBJ2-2,-,CASSRQGLNTGELFF,TGTGCCAGCAGCCGACAGGGGTTGAACACCGGGGAGCTGTTTTTT
TRBV3-1/TRBV3-2,TRBD1,TRBJ1-1,-,CASSQLDRGNTEAFF,TGTGCCAGCAGCCAATTGGACAGGGGGAACACTGAAGCTTTCTTT
TRBV7-2,TRBD2,TRBJ2-3,-,CASSSLPTLAGSADTQYF,TGTGCCAGCAGCTCCCTCCCAACCTTAGCGGGGTCAGCAGATACGCAGTATTTT
TRBV5-4,-,TRBJ1-6,-,CASSLTLGADNSPLHF,TGTGCCAGCAGCCTAACCTTGGGTGCGGATAATTCACCCCTCCACTTT
TRBV11-2,-,TRBJ1-4,once,CASSLDRRTSNEKLFF,TGTGCCAGCAGCTTAGATCGTAGGACAAGTAATGAAAAACTGTTTTTT